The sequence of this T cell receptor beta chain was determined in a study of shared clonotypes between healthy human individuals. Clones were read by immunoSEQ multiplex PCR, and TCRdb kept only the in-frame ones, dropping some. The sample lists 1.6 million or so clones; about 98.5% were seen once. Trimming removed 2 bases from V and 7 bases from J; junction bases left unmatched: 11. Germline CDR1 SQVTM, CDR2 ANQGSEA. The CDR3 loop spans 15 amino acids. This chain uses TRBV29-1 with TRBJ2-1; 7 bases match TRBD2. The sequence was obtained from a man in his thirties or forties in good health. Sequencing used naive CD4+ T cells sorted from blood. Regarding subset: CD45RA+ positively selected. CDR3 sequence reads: CSVEFTGGAENEQFF. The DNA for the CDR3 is TGCAGCGTTGAATTTACGGGAGGAGCGGAGAATGAGCAGTTCTTC.